Listed below are T cell receptor beta chains from one sample, sequenced in a study of cytomegalovirus exposure and HLA in healthy donors. The assay was immunoSEQ multiplex PCR, and TCRdb's table has in-frame clones only and misses some. The data show tens of thousands of clones, with around 68% seen just once and about 10% held by the top ten. What was sequenced was PBMCs. The origin of the receptors is a woman in her thirties in good health and CMV-seronegative. CDR3s include the opening cysteine and the closing phenylalanine or tryptophan. D genes are given only for firm matches. Rows may omit the clone size; those that give it use once, few, many or a size class.

TRBV7-9	-	TRBJ2-1	-	TGTGCCAGCAGCTTAGGGGCACAAACCAAGGAGCAGTTCTTC	CASSLGAQTKEQFF
TRBV5-1	-	TRBJ2-3	-	TGCGCCAGCACTAGTCTCACAGATACGCAGTATTTT	CASTSLTDTQYF
TRBV7-8	-	TRBJ1-2	few	TGTGCCAGCAGCTTGTCGTCCTATGGCTACACCTTC	CASSLSSYGYTF
TRBV29-1	-	TRBJ1-5	-	TGCAGCGTTGTTTTCGGGGGGGTGGGCAATCAGCCCCAGCATTTT	CSVVFGGVGNQPQHF
TRBV11-3	-	TRBJ2-7	-	TGTGCCAGCAGCTTAAACCGGGGGACCTACGAGCAGTACTTC	CASSLNRGTYEQYF
TRBV11-3	TRBD1	TRBJ1-2	-	TGTGCCAGCAGCTTGACAGGGTATCGAGGCTACACCTTC	CASSLTGYRGYTF
TRBV6-4	-	TRBJ2-2	few	TGTGCCAGCAGTGGAACTAACACCGGGGAGCTGTTTTTT	CASSGTNTGELFF
TRBV6-5	TRBD2	TRBJ2-7	-	TGTGCCAGCAGTTACGGTTGGGGGGGCTCCTACGAGCAGTACTTC	CASSYGWGGSYEQYF
TRBV6-5	TRBD1	TRBJ1-1	few	TGTGCCAGCAGTCCTGGGTGGGACAGTGAAGCTTTCTTT	CASSPGWDSEAFF
TRBV7-9	-	TRBJ1-1	-	TGTGCCAGCAGCTTAGGGGACAATATGAACACTGAAGCTTTCTTT	CASSLGDNMNTEAFF
TRBV7-2	TRBD1	TRBJ2-3	-	TGTGCCAGCAGCAACCGGGACAGTAGCACAGATACGCAGTATTTT	CASSNRDSSTDTQYF
TRBV30	-	TRBJ1-2	-	TGTGCCTGGAGAGAAGTGGGGGCTGGTGGCTACACATTC	CAWREVGAGGYTF
TRBV5-1	TRBD1	TRBJ1-2	-	TGCGCCAGCAGCTCCGGGACAGGGGGGTATGGCTACACCTTC	CASSSGTGGYGYTF
TRBV6-6	TRBD2	TRBJ2-5	few	TGTGCCAGCAGGGGCGGGGGGTCGCAAGAGACCCAGTACTTC	CASRGGGSQETQYF
TRBV19	TRBD1	TRBJ2-1	few	TGTGCCAGTAGTATCGGGCAGGGGGCTGTAGGCAATGAGCAGTTCTTC	CASSIGQGAVGNEQFF
TRBV5-6	TRBD2	TRBJ2-1	few	TGTGCCAGCAGCTTGGATGTGAGACTAGCATATGAGCAGTTCTTC	CASSLDVRLAYEQFF